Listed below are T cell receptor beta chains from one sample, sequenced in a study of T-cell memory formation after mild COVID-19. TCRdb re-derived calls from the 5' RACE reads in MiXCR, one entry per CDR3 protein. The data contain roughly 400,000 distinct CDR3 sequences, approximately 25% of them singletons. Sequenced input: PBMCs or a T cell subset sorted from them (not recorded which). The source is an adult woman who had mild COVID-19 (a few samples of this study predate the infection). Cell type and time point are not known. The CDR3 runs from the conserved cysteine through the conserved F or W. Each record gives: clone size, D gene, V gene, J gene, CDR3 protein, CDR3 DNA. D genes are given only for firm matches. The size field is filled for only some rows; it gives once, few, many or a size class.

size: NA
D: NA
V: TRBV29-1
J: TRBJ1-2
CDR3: CSVVVFQGSYGYTF
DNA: TGCAGCGTTGTCGTGTTTCAGGGAAGCTATGGCTACACCTTC

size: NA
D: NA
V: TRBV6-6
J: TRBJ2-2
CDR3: CASSYQIRGELFF
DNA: TGTGCCAGCAGTTACCAAATTCGGGGGGAGCTGTTTTTT

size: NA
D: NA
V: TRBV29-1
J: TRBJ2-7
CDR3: CSVEWEYEQYF
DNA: TGCAGCGTTGAGTGGGAGTACGAGCAGTACTTC

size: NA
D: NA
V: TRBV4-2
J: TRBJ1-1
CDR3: CASSQAGTGSNTEAFF
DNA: TGTGCCAGCAGCCAAGCGGGAACAGGGTCGAACACTGAAGCTTTCTTT

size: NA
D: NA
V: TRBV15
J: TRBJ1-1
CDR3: CATSRQGNTEAFF
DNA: TGTGCCACCAGCAGACAGGGGAACACTGAAGCTTTCTTT

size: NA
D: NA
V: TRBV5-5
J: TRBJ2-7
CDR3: CASSPRYTSTMDYEQYF
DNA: TGTGCCAGCAGCCCGCGTTATACCAGCACAATGGACTACGAGCAGTACTTC

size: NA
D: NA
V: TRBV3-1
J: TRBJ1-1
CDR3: CASSHGTLVTEAFF
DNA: TGTGCCAGCAGCCACGGGACATTAGTCACTGAAGCTTTCTTT

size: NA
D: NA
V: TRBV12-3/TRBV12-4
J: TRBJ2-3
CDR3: CASSPGLLTDTQYF
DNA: TGTGCCAGCAGTCCGGGACTCCTTACAGATACGCAGTATTTT

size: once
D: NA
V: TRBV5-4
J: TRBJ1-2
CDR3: CASSPGRVLNYGYTF
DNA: TGTGCCAGCAGCCCCGGACGGGTTCTCAACTATGGCTACACCTTC

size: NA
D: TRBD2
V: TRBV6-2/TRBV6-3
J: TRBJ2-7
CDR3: CASSPTSGKTYEQYF
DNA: TGTGCCAGCAGCCCCACTAGCGGGAAAACCTACGAGCAGTACTTC

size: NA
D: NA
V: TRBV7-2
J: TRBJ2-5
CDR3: CASSPRLQQETQYF
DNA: TGTGCCAGCAGCCCCAGGCTCCAGCAAGAGACCCAGTACTTC

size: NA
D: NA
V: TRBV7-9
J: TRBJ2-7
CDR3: CASSSLRYEQYF
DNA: TGTGCCAGCAGTTCTCTCCGATACGAGCAGTACTTC

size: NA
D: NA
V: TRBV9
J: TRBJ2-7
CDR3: CASSVGVDYEQYF
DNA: TGTGCCAGCAGCGTAGGAGTAGACTACGAGCAGTACTTC

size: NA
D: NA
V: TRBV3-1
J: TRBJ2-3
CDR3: CASSPLGSSPDTQYF
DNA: TGTGCCAGCAGCCCCCTCGGGAGCAGTCCAGATACGCAGTATTTT

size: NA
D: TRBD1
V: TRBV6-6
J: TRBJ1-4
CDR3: CASRTGQGAGKLFF
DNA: TGTGCCAGCAGAACGGGACAGGGGGCTGGAAAACTGTTTTTT

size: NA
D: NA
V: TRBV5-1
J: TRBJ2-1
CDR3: CASRTDTTGNEQFF
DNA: TGCGCCAGCAGAACGGACACGACCGGCAATGAGCAGTTCTTC

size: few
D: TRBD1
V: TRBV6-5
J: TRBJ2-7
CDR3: CASSYDRGEQYF
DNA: TGTGCCAGCAGTTACGACAGGGGCGAGCAGTACTTC

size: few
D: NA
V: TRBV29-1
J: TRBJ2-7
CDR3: CSVVAASSSYEQYF
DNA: TGCAGCGTAGTAGCGGCTTCGAGCTCCTACGAGCAGTACTTC

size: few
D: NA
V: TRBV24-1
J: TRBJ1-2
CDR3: CATSDVGGYGYTF
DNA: TGTGCCACCAGTGATGTCGGGGGCTATGGCTACACCTTC

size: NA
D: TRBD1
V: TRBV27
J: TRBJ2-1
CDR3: CASSSTGGSLLPNEQFF
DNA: TGTGCCAGCAGCTCGACAGGGGGGTCCCTATTACCCAATGAGCAGTTCTTC

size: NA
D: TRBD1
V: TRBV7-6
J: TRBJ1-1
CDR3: CASSYLAGGNTEAFF
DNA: TGTGCCAGCAGTTACCTCGCAGGGGGTAACACTGAAGCTTTCTTT

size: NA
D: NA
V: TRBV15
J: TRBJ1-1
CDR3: CATSRGVNTESFF
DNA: TGTGCCACCAGCCGGGGAGTGAACACTGAATCTTTCTTT

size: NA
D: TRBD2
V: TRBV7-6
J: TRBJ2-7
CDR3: CASSFATGREQYF
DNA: TGTGCCAGCAGCTTTGCCACCGGGAGGGAGCAGTACTTC

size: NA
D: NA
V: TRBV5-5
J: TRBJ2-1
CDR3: CASSPGIWGYNEQFF
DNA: TGTGCCAGCAGCCCCGGGATCTGGGGTTACAATGAGCAGTTCTTC